These T cell receptor beta chains were read from a single sample in a study of regulatory T cells in long-lasting Graves disease. MiXCR, run by TCRdb on the multiplex PCR reads, gives a single entry per CDR3 protein. The sample lists 350,000 to 500,000 distinct CDR3 sequences; over 15% were seen once. These data were also reused for a study on T cells in Graves' hyperthyroidism and ophthalmopathy.

The sequencing here drew on peripheral blood mononuclear cells (PBMCs), taken at new diagnosis, from a patient treated with antithyroid drugs. These receptors all stem from a woman aged 25 to 45 with Graves disease. Each CDR3 is given without its conserved first and last residue. Fields, in order: V gene, CDR3 length, J gene, CDR3 protein.

TRBV7-9	14	TRBJ2-1	ASSPRVRDIYNEQF
TRBV3-1	11	TRBJ2-1	ASSQDLRDEQF
TRBV11-1	12	TRBJ2-2	ASSLLVNTGELF
TRBV18	12	TRBJ1-1	ASSPNYRDTEAF
TRBV19	11	TRBJ2-7	ASNEPESYEQY
TRBV9	14	TRBJ2-5	ASSPGGRGYQETQY
TRBV10-3	15	TRBJ2-3	AIRPAVAGGSTDTQY
TRBV6-1	13	TRBJ1-1	ASRVAGTFNTEAF
TRBV30	9	TRBJ2-7	AWAQGYEQY
TRBV12-3/TRBV12-4	13	TRBJ2-5	ASSSNRGPDGTQY
TRBV6-1	11	TRBJ2-3	ASTPDLDGTQY
TRBV5-4	13	TRBJ2-1	ASSSLTSGSGEQF
TRBV28	9	TRBJ1-1	ATRRNTEAF
TRBV6-1	13	TRBJ2-6	ASSRPGSGANVLT
TRBV7-2	10	TRBJ1-4	ASSSGPEKLF
TRBV7-2	11	TRBJ1-5	ASSGASHQPQH
TRBV6-5	12	TRBJ2-7	ASSYRGQSYEQY
TRBV7-2	11	TRBJ2-1	ASRPPGVHEQF
TRBV20-1	11	TRBJ2-3	SARLPSTDTQY
TRBV6-1	15	TRBJ1-3	ASRASSRPRSGNTIY
TRBV28	8	TRBJ1-4	ARGGEKLF
TRBV13	13	TRBJ1-2	ASSLGGTGTWGYT
TRBV27	15	TRBJ2-5	ASSLVGGGLMLETQY
TRBV11-2	13	TRBJ2-1	ASSPLAGSKDEQF
TRBV6-9	13	TRBJ2-1	ASSYLRGLEGEQF